A selection of T cell receptor beta chains follows, all from one sample in a study of blood T cell repertoires in COVID-19. Repertoires were generated with immunoSEQ multiplex PCR, while TCRdb's copy carries only in-frame clones and drops some. The table has roughly 410,000 clones, 89% seen once. The material sequenced was peripheral blood. The source of these receptors is a middle-aged man with acute or convalescent COVID-19. CDR3s include the opening cysteine and the closing phenylalanine or tryptophan. The order of the fields is clone size, J gene, V gene, D gene, CDR3 DNA, CDR3 protein. A D gene is named only where the DNA matches it firmly. Only some rows state a clone size, as once, few, many or a class for expanded clones.

. | TRBJ1-4 | TRBV18 | . | TGTGCCAGCTCACCAGTAACCAGGCTAATTAATGAAAAACTGTTTTTT | CASSPVTRLINEKLFF
. | TRBJ1-4 | TRBV7-9 | TRBD1 | TGTGCCAGCAGCCCCGGGACAGGGGGCGGAGAAAAACTGTTTTTT | CASSPGTGGGEKLFF
. | TRBJ2-7 | TRBV4-1 | TRBD2 | TGCGCCAGCAGCCAAGTTGCGATTCCCTCGGGACTAGCGGGAGTCTACGAGCAGTACTTC | CASSQVAIPSGLAGVYEQYF
. | TRBJ1-5 | TRBV30 | . | TGTGCCTGGACGTCGGTGAATAGCAATCAGCCCCAGCATTTT | CAWTSVNSNQPQHF
. | TRBJ2-7 | TRBV27 | TRBD2 | TGTGCCAGCAGGCGGGGGTTCTACGAGCAGTACTTC | CASRRGFYEQYF
few | TRBJ1-5 | TRBV7-9 | TRBD1 | TGTGCCAGCAGCCACCCCCGGGACAGGGGTAGCAATCAGCCCCAGCATTTT | CASSHPRDRGSNQPQHF
. | TRBJ1-4 | TRBV9 | . | TGTGCCAGCAGCGTAGGCCCGGGTGAAAAACTGTTTTTT | CASSVGPGEKLFF
. | TRBJ2-7 | TRBV28 | . | TGTGCCAGCAGCCTACGGGAAGCCTACGAGCAGTACTTC | CASSLREAYEQYF
. | TRBJ1-4 | TRBV10-3 | . | TGTGCCATCAAAGGGGCCAATGAAAAACTGTTTTTT | CAIKGANEKLFF
once | TRBJ1-2 | TRBV20-1 | . | TGCAGTGCTAGGGGAGGGGATGGCTACACCTTC | CSARGGDGYTF
. | TRBJ1-2 | TRBV29-1 | TRBD1 | TGCAGCGTCCCACAGGGGGCTGGGGGCTACACCTTC | CSVPQGAGGYTF
. | TRBJ2-3 | TRBV3-1/TRBV3-2 | TRBD1 | TGTGCCAGCAGCCAACCGGGACAGCGAGATACGCAGTATTTT | CASSQPGQRDTQYF
. | TRBJ2-2 | TRBV9 | TRBD1 | TGTGCCAGCAGCGTAGCTAAAGGGGGCCAGCGTACCGGGGAGCTGTTTTTT | CASSVAKGGQRTGELFF
. | TRBJ1-3 | TRBV3-1/TRBV3-2 | . | TGTGCCAGCAGCCAAGACCCGGTCTCTGGAAACACCATATATTTT | CASSQDPVSGNTIYF
. | TRBJ1-1 | TRBV2 | TRBD1 | TGTGCCAGCAGCGACAGGGCGAACACTGAAGCTTTCTTT | CASSDRANTEAFF
. | TRBJ1-2 | TRBV2 | . | TGTGCCAGCAGTGAAACAGAGAACGTTCAAGGCTACACCTTC | CASSETENVQGYTF
few | TRBJ1-1 | TRBV6-5 | TRBD1 | TGTGCCAGCAACGAAGAAGCAGGGGGTTGGACTGAAGCTTTCTTT | CASNEEAGGWTEAFF
. | TRBJ1-2 | TRBV11-3 | . | TGTGCCAGCATCTACAGCGGGACCTTGAGTAACTATGGCTACACCTTC | CASIYSGTLSNYGYTF
. | TRBJ2-1 | TRBV6-4 | . | TGTGCCAGCAGCCTCCAGGGTTTTCAGGGTGAGCAGTTCTTC | CASSLQGFQGEQFF
. | TRBJ1-2 | TRBV27 | . | TGTGCCAGCAGTTTATCGGGGGGGGGCTATGGCTACACCTTC | CASSLSGGGYGYTF
. | TRBJ1-3 | TRBV19 | . | TGTGCCAGTAGTCCAGGGATATCAAACACCATATATTTT | CASSPGISNTIYF